This T cell receptor beta chain is drawn from a study of control samples from healthy donors and cancer patients. Germline V lookup: CDR1 SQVTM, CDR2 ANQGSEA. The germline V and J ends were trimmed by 3 bases and 5 bases, with 13 bases remaining between them. The CDR3 extends over 13 amino acids. The protocol was immunoSEQ multiplex PCR, while the TCRdb copy is restricted to in-frame clones and leaves out a portion. The sample carries over 150,000 clones, 85% to 90% recorded once. The receptor's source is a woman in her forties or fifties in good health. The sequencing input was blood. The chain recombines TRBV29-1 with TRBJ2-5; TRBD1 is a possible D gene (7 bases). The CDR3 bases are TGCAGCGTTGAGGAGGGGGCGGAGGAGACCCAGTACTTC. Its translation: CSVEEGAEETQYF.